The rows below give T cell receptor beta chains drawn from one sample of a study of cytomegalovirus exposure and HLA in healthy donors. Sequencing used immunoSEQ multiplex PCR; TCRdb keeps in-frame clones, though not all of them. The table includes roughly 120,000 clones, roughly two thirds detected once. Sequencing was performed on PBMCs. These receptors were collected from a young man in good health and CMV-seropositive. Each CDR3 is given with its conserved first and last residue. A D gene is named only where the DNA matches it firmly. The size of a clone is reported for some rows only, either as once, few or many, or as a class for expanded clones.

clone_size	cdr3_length	d_call	j_call	v_call	cdr3_nt	cdr3_aa
once	17	.	TRBJ2-1	TRBV5-4	TGTGCCAGCAGCTTGGTGGACCTTGAGGGGGCCTACAATGAGCAGTTCTTC	CASSLVDLEGAYNEQFF
.	14	.	TRBJ2-2	TRBV2	TGTGCCAGCAGGCCCGGACTCAACACCGGGGAGCTGTTTTTT	CASRPGLNTGELFF
.	17	.	TRBJ1-2	TRBV9	TGTGCCAGCAGCGTAGGCACCCTTTCGGGTCCTCGGTGGGGCTACACCTTC	CASSVGTLSGPRWGYTF
.	13	TRBD2	TRBJ2-7	TRBV11-3	TGTGCCAGCAGTCTAGCGGGAAACTACGAGCAGTACTTC	CASSLAGNYEQYF
.	17	TRBD1	TRBJ1-2	TRBV28	TGTGCCAGCAGTTTAGGGACAGGGGGCTGGTATAACTATGGCTACACCTTC	CASSLGTGGWYNYGYTF
few	13	TRBD2	TRBJ2-7	TRBV29-1	TGCAGCGTTGATGGGGGAGGGAGCTACGAGCAGTACTTC	CSVDGGGSYEQYF
.	15	.	TRBJ2-6	TRBV19	TGTGCCAGTAGTATAGGAGGGCCTGGGGCCAACGTCCTGACTTTC	CASSIGGPGANVLTF
.	14	TRBD1	TRBJ2-2	TRBV19	TGTGCCAGTCGGACAGGGGGCAACACCGGGGAGCTGTTTTTT	CASRTGGNTGELFF
.	14	.	TRBJ2-7	TRBV6-1	TGTGCCAGCACCATCCAGGGCTTCTCCTACGAGCAGTACTTC	CASTIQGFSYEQYF
once	15	TRBD2	TRBJ2-7	TRBV5-1	TGCGCCAGCAGCTATAGCGGGAGTCGCTCCTACGAGCAGTACTTC	CASSYSGSRSYEQYF
.	15	.	TRBJ1-1	TRBV2	TGTGCCAGCAAGAGGGGAGGTTTAACGTTCACTGAAGCTTTCTTT	CASKRGGLTFTEAFF
once	13	.	TRBJ2-5	TRBV14	TGTGCCAGCAGCCGGCGGGCTCGGGAGACCCAGTACTTC	CASSRRARETQYF
.	19	TRBD1	TRBJ1-2	TRBV2	TGTGCCAGCAGTGAAGCTCCGGGGACAGGGGGTCCTACTGCTTATGGCTACACCTTC	CASSEAPGTGGPTAYGYTF
.	12	TRBD1	TRBJ1-2	TRBV30	TGTGCCTGGAGGACAGGGGTCTATGGCTACACCTTC	CAWRTGVYGYTF
.	15	TRBD1	TRBJ1-1	TRBV28	TGTGCCAGCAGTACTCCGGGACAGTTGAACACTGAAGCTTTCTTT	CASSTPGQLNTEAFF
.	16	TRBD1	TRBJ2-2	TRBV28	TGTGCCAGCAGTTTATCAGGGGGCAGGAACACCGGGGAGCTGTTTTTT	CASSLSGGRNTGELFF
.	13	TRBD1	TRBJ1-2	TRBV29-1	TGCAGCGTTGAGACGGCAGGGGGCTATGGCTACACCTTC	CSVETAGGYGYTF
.	19	TRBD2	TRBJ2-3	TRBV15	TGTGCCACCAGCAGAGACAAGGGGGCTGAGACTAGCGGGAGGCATACGCAGTATTTT	CATSRDKGAETSGRHTQYF
.	17	TRBD2	TRBJ2-5	TRBV13	TGTGCCAGCAGCTTAGAAGGGCGGCGGGAGAGGGGAGAGACCCAGTACTTC	CASSLEGRRERGETQYF
.	16	.	TRBJ2-5	TRBV9	TGTGCCAGCAGCGTAGGGCGGGGACCTATCGGGGAGACCCAGTACTTC	CASSVGRGPIGETQYF
.	13	.	TRBJ2-7	TRBV6-5	TGTGCCAGCAGTTACTCTACGGCCTACGAGCAGTACTTC	CASSYSTAYEQYF
.	15	TRBD1	TRBJ1-2	TRBV5-1	TGCGCCAGCAATCGAGATCCGGACAGGGCCTATGGCTACACCTTC	CASNRDPDRAYGYTF
.	16	TRBD2	TRBJ2-1	TRBV13	TGTGCCAGCAGCTCCACTATCGAGCGGGGGTACAATGAGCAGTTCTTC	CASSSTIERGYNEQFF
once	14	.	TRBJ2-2	TRBV5-1	TGCGCCAGCAGCTTTACAGGAAACACCGGGGAGCTGTTTTTT	CASSFTGNTGELFF
.	13	TRBD1	TRBJ1-1	TRBV6-5	TGTGCCAGCAGCAGACAGGGGTACAGGGAAGCTTTCTTT	CASSRQGYREAFF
.	17	.	TRBJ2-6	TRBV5-1	TGCGCCAGCCGGCGTAACAGTCAGAACTCTGGGGCCAACGTCCTGACTTTC	CASRRNSQNSGANVLTF
.	15	TRBD1	TRBJ1-2	TRBV7-9	TGTGCCAGCAGCTCAACTGAAGGGACAGGGTTTGGCTACACCTTC	CASSSTEGTGFGYTF
.	16	.	TRBJ2-3	TRBV5-6	TGTGCCAGCAGCTGGTGGAGTAGGGGGTATGCAGATACGCAGTATTTT	CASSWWSRGYADTQYF
.	14	TRBD1	TRBJ2-1	TRBV30	TGTGCCTGGATAATAACAGGGGGCAGGAATGAGCAGTTCTTC	CAWIITGGRNEQFF
.	15	TRBD1	TRBJ2-7	TRBV6-1	TGTGCCAGCACGCGTACCAGGACAGGCTTGGGGTGGCAGTACTTC	CASTRTRTGLGWQYF